The rows below give T cell receptor beta chains drawn from one sample of a study of T cells after posttransplantation cyclophosphamide. Using immunoSEQ multiplex PCR, the repertoire was profiled, and TCRdb retains in-frame clones only, with some absent. The top ten clones hold over 2% of a sample with roughly 42,000 clones, roughly 88% of them seen once. The source was PBMCs, collected roughly 59 days after allogeneic stem cell transplant with posttransplant cyclophosphamide. These receptors came from a male patient aged 60 to 75 who received an allogeneic stem cell transplant from a related donor and was CMV-positive. T cells may partly derive from the graft donor. Both conserved end residues are part of each CDR3. The order of the fields is CDR3 length, D gene, J gene, clone size, V gene, CDR3 DNA, CDR3 protein. D genes are given only for firm matches. A row's size may be missing; if present it is once, few, many or a size class.

15	NA	TRBJ1-2	NA	TRBV27	TGTGCCAGCAGTCCTCGGGACAAAAGTAACTATGGCTACACCTTC	CASSPRDKSNYGYTF
14	TRBD1	TRBJ1-1	NA	TRBV5-6	TGTGCCAGCAGCTGGGGACAGGAGAACACTGAAGCTTTCTTT	CASSWGQENTEAFF
15	TRBD1	TRBJ2-7	once	TRBV28	TGTGCCAGCAGCTCCGGACAGGGGGTCTCCTACGAGCAGTACTTC	CASSSGQGVSYEQYF
14	NA	TRBJ1-2	NA	TRBV5-6	TGTGCCAGCAACCTTGACAGCTTTAACTATGGCTACACCTTC	CASNLDSFNYGYTF
13	TRBD2	TRBJ2-7	NA	TRBV30	TGTGCCTGGAGTGTGCGGGGGGTCGCCGAGCAGTACTTC	CAWSVRGVAEQYF
14	TRBD1	TRBJ1-1	NA	TRBV29-1	TGCAGCGTCAAACAGGGGACCTTGAACACTGAAGCTTTCTTT	CSVKQGTLNTEAFF
15	TRBD1	TRBJ2-6	NA	TRBV4-2	TGTGCCAGCAGCCAGACAGGGTCCGGGGCCAACGTCCTGACTTTC	CASSQTGSGANVLTF
14	NA	TRBJ1-4	NA	TRBV4-1	TGCGCCAGCAGAGAACTCAAGTCGCAGGGCAGAATGTTTTTT	CASRELKSQGRMFF
15	TRBD2	TRBJ2-3	NA	TRBV10-3	TGTGCCATTCGGGCTAGCGGGGGTCGCACAGATACGCAGTATTTT	CAIRASGGRTDTQYF
16	TRBD2	TRBJ2-1	NA	TRBV7-9	TGTGCCAGCAGCCCAGGGGCGGGGGGACCTTACAATGAGCAGTTCTTC	CASSPGAGGPYNEQFF
15	TRBD1	TRBJ1-1	NA	TRBV7-8	TGTGCCAGCCTCGTCCAGGGGGCTGTGAACACTGAAGCTTTCTTT	CASLVQGAVNTEAFF
20	TRBD2	TRBJ2-3	NA	TRBV13	TGTGCCAGCAGCTTAGGGGGTCCGCCCCCGGGGGGGCCGGTGACAGATACGCAGTATTTT	CASSLGGPPPGGPVTDTQYF
15	TRBD1	TRBJ1-2	NA	TRBV27	TGTGCCAGCAGTGCGGGGACAGGGGACGCCTATGGCTACACCTTC	CASSAGTGDAYGYTF
13	NA	TRBJ1-2	NA	TRBV5-1	TGCGCCAGCAGCTTCGGTGAATTTCGTGGCTACACCTTC	CASSFGEFRGYTF
13	TRBD1	TRBJ2-7	NA	TRBV18	TGTGCCAGCTCCGGGACAGGTGCCTACGAGCAGTACTTC	CASSGTGAYEQYF
11	TRBD1	TRBJ1-1	NA	TRBV2	TGTGCCAGTACAGGGGGCACTGAAGCTTTCTTT	CASTGGTEAFF
15	TRBD1	TRBJ1-2	NA	TRBV18	TGTGCCAGCTCACTGGAACAGGGGTCTAGCTATGGCTACACCTTC	CASSLEQGSSYGYTF
17	TRBD2	TRBJ2-3	NA	TRBV7-9	TGTGCCAGCAGCTCCGGGACTAGCGGGGGATTCACAGATACGCAGTATTTT	CASSSGTSGGFTDTQYF
15	TRBD2	TRBJ2-5	NA	TRBV30	TGTGCCTGGAGTGTGGGACTAGCCGGACAAGAGACCCAGTACTTC	CAWSVGLAGQETQYF
14	NA	TRBJ2-5	once	TRBV19	TGTGCCAGTAGTTCGTCCCGGGTCCTGGAGACCCAGTACTTC	CASSSSRVLETQYF
14	TRBD1	TRBJ1-2	NA	TRBV6-1	TGTGCCAGCACGTTTGGCAGGGGGTGGTCTGGCTACACCTTC	CASTFGRGWSGYTF
15	NA	TRBJ1-1	NA	TRBV5-6	TGTGCCAGCAGCAGACCTTCCGGGACTTTCGCTGAAGCTTTCTTT	CASSRPSGTFAEAFF
15	NA	TRBJ2-4	NA	TRBV6-5	TGTGCCAGCAACCCCGGGGGATTAGCCAAAAACATTCAGTACTTC	CASNPGGLAKNIQYF
17	TRBD2	TRBJ2-1	few	TRBV19	TGTGCCAGTAACCCCCGGACTAGCGGGGGGCTTGTGGGTGAGCAGTTCTTC	CASNPRTSGGLVGEQFF
15	NA	TRBJ1-2	NA	TRBV19	TGTGCCAGTAGTAGCCTACGCGAGCGGAGCCTCAGCTACACCTTC	CASSSLRERSLSYTF
14	NA	TRBJ2-3	NA	TRBV4-2	TGTGCCAGCAGCCCGGGCGGGGCCTCAGATACGCAGTATTTT	CASSPGGASDTQYF
15	NA	TRBJ1-1	NA	TRBV5-1	TGCGCCAGCGGCCCCAGGGATGAGGTGAACACTGAAGCTTTCTTT	CASGPRDEVNTEAFF